The 8 T cell receptor beta chains below all came from one sample that was sequenced in a study of post-analysis software for immune sequencing data. Notes on the study in general: In patients, TRBV5-6, TRBV5-1 and TRBV20-1 belonged to five TRBV segments found more frequently than in controls.

Unique molecular identifiers were built into the TCR beta cDNA libraries. TCRdb analysed the PCR reads with MiXCR anew, one entry per CDR3 protein. The table shows about 200,000 distinct CDR3 sequences, with over 25% occurring only once. These receptors lack a known antigen. Sequencing input: blood. These receptors were collected from a girl aged 2-17 years with multiple sclerosis.

The chain employs TRBV28 and TRBJ1-1; perhaps TRBD1 as D (5 bases). This CDR3 has 14 amino acids. Germline V gene sequence: CDR1 MDHEN, CDR2 SYDVKM. V lost 2 bases and J lost 5, with 12 bases in between. The CDR3 sequence: CASSLEAGRTEAFF. The CDR3 region has the DNA TGTGCCAGCAGTTTAGAGGCAGGGCGGACTGAAGCTTTCTTT.

This clonotype was recorded a few times. The chain has TRBV20-1 and TRBJ2-4; D remains ambiguous. The J call may be faulty, since TRBJ2-7 better matches the DNA end. The germline gives CDR1 DFQATT, CDR2 SNEGSKA (reference sequence). CDR3 length: 11 amino acids. For the CDR3, the DNA is TGCAGTGCTAGGCGGAGTCACGAGCAGTACTTC. Its translation is CSARRSHEQYF.

This clonotype occurred a few times. CDR3 coding DNA: TGCAGTGCTCTGGAGACAACAAAATTCACAGATACGCAGTATTTT. This encodes CSALETTKFTDTQYF. The genes are TRBV20-1 and TRBJ2-3; the D is unclear. With 5 bases removed from V and 2 bases from J, the gap between germline ends came to 17 bases. The CDR3 is 15 residues long. In germline, CDR1 is DFQATT, CDR2 SNEGSKA (reference sequence).

This clonotype was recorded at least ten times. The V gene is TRBV6-6, the J gene TRBJ2-7, with a possible D match to TRBD2 (6 bases). The CDR3 length is 13 residues. The germline gives CDR1 MNHNY, CDR2 SVGAGI (reference sequence). The V gene lost 8 bases and the J gene lost 4 bases, with 15 bases spanning the gap. The CDR3: CASVRDLGYEQYF. The DNA for the CDR3 is TGTGCCAGCGTACGGGACTTAGGATACGAGCAGTACTTC.

J is TRBJ2-5 and V is TRBV5-1; 10 bases line up with TRBD2. The CDR3 is 19 residues long. Germline V gene sequence: CDR1 SGHRS, CDR2 YFSETQ. V shed 0 bases, J shed 11 bases, and the junction held 22 bases outside the gene matches. CDR3 DNA: TGCGCCAGCAGCTTGGGGCTAGGGGTCCTAGCGGGAGCCTATAATGAGCAGTACTTC. Translated: CASSLGLGVLAGAYNEQYF.

The chain is built from TRBV6-6 and TRBJ1-5; unclear D gene. CDR1 is MNHNY, CDR2 SVGAGI, per germline (reference sequence). CDR3 size: 14 residues. V gave up 3 bases and J gave up 0 bases, with 6 bases separating them. The CDR3, as DNA: TGTGCCAGCAGTTATTCCTCTAGCAATCAGCCCCAGCATTTT. This sequence encodes CASSYSSSNQPQHF.

This sequence joins TRBV6-5 and TRBJ2-1; TRBD2 aligns across 10 bases. J was trimmed by 5 bases and V by 0 bases; bases with no gene match: 1. The germline V gene has CDR1 MNHEY and CDR2 SVGAGI. CDR3 length equals 15 residues. CDR3 sequence: CASSYSGLANNEQFF. DNA for the CDR3: TGTGCCAGCAGTTACTCGGGACTAGCGAACAATGAGCAGTTCTTC.

Ten or more counts support this clonotype. The chain joins TRBV20-1 to TRBJ2-5; 10 bases map to TRBD2. V shed 6 bases, J shed 2 bases, and the junction held 9 bases outside the gene matches. The CDR3 is 15 residues long. The germline V gene encodes CDR1 DFQATT and CDR2 SNEGSKA (reference sequence). The CDR3 here is CSAPRLAGGQETQYF. CDR3 DNA sequence: TGCAGTGCGCCCCGATTAGCGGGAGGTCAAGAGACCCAGTACTTC.